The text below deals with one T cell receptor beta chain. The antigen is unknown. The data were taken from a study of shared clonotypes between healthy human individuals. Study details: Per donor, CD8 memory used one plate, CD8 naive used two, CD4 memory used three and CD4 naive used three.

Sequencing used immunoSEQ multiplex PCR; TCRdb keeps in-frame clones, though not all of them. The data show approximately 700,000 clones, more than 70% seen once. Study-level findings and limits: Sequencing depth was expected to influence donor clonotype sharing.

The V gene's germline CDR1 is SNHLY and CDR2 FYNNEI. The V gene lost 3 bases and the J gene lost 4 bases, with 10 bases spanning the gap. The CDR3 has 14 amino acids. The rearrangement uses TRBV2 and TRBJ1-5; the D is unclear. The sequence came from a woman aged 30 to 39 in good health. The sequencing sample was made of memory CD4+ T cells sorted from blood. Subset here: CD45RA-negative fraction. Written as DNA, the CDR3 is TGTGCCAGCAGTGAGCAGCCAGAGAATCAGCCCCAGCATTTT. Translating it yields CASSEQPENQPQHF.